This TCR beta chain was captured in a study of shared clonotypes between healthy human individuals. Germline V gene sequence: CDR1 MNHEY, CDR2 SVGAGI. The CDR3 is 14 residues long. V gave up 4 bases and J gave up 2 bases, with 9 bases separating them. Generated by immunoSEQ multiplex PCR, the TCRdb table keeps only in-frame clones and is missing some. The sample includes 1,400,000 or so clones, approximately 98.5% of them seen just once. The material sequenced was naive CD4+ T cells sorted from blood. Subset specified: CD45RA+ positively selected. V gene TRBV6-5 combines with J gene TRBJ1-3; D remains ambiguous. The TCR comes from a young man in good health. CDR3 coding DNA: TGTGCCAGCAGTTCTTCTCCTACTGGAAACACCATATATTTT. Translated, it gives CASSSSPTGNTIYF.